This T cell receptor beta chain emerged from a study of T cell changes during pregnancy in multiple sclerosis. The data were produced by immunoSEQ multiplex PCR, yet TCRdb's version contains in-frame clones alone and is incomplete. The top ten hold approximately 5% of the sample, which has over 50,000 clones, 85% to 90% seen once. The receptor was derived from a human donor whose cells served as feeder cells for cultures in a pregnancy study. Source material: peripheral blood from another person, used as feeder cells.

DNA for the CDR3: TGTGCCAGCAGCTTAAACGCGAGGGGCACTAATGAAAAACTGTTTTTT. It specifies CASSLNARGTNEKLFF. V gene TRBV7-3 combines with J gene TRBJ1-4; the D gene is possibly TRBD1 (5 bases). Germline V CDR1 and CDR2: SGHTA, FQGTGA. The CDR3 is 16 residues long. Trimming cost V 1 base and J 2 bases, with 11 bases left between them. The variable domain in full, completed from reference TRBV7-3 and TRBJ1-4, reads GAGVSQTPSNKVTEKGKYVELRCDPISGHTALYWYRQSLGQGPEFLIYFQGTGAADDSGLPNDRFFAVRPEGSVSTLKIQRTERGDSAVYLCASSLNARGTNEKLFFGSGTQLSVL.